Listed below are T cell receptor beta chains from one sample, sequenced in a study of T cells in Graves' hyperthyroidism and ophthalmopathy. TCRdb redid the calling of the multiplex PCR reads with MiXCR, one entry per CDR3 protein. The sample includes fewer than 500,000 distinct CDR3 sequences, approximately 13% seen only once; the top ten take under 25%. Sequencing was carried out using blood. The receptors were sampled from a man younger than 40 with Graves' hyperthyroidism that later progressed to Graves' ophthalmopathy. The CDR3 runs from the conserved cysteine through the conserved F or W. D genes are given only for firm matches. Rows give clone size only sometimes, using once, few, many, or a class for an expanded clone.

clone_size,j_call,v_call,d_call,cdr3_nt,cdr3_aa
many,TRBJ1-2,TRBV27,TRBD1,TGTGCCAGCAGTGGGGACAGGGGCTTTGGCTACACCTTC,CASSGDRGFGYTF
NA,TRBJ1-1,TRBV5-6,NA,TGTGCCAGCAGCTCGCTAACAGAGAACACTGAAGCTTTCTTT,CASSSLTENTEAFF
NA,TRBJ2-5,TRBV9,NA,TGTGCCAGCAGCGAAGGACATTACCAAGAGACCCAGTACTTC,CASSEGHYQETQYF
many,TRBJ1-5,TRBV9,NA,TGTGCCAGCAGCGTTTTTTCTGGGGAGGGACAGCCCCAGCATTTT,CASSVFSGEGQPQHF
few,TRBJ1-5,TRBV6-4,NA,TGTGCCAGCAGTGACCCAGTTTTTCCAATACAACAGCCCCAGCATTTT,CASSDPVFPIQQPQHF
many,TRBJ2-5,TRBV3-1,TRBD1,TGTGCCAGCAGCCCGAGACAGGGCCAAGAGACCCAGTACTTC,CASSPRQGQETQYF
many,TRBJ2-7,TRBV7-9,TRBD1,TGTGCCAGCAGCCGACAGACCCTGACAGGGGAATACGAGCAGTACTTC,CASSRQTLTGEYEQYF
NA,TRBJ2-7,TRBV11-1,NA,TGTGCCAGCAGCTTAGATGGGGGATTTCTCAACGAGCAGTACTTC,CASSLDGGFLNEQYF
NA,TRBJ1-5,TRBV7-7,NA,TGTGCCAGCAGCTTAGGGGAGGGGTCTGGTCAGCCCCAGCATTTT,CASSLGEGSGQPQHF
once,TRBJ2-1,TRBV6-1,TRBD1,TGTGCCAGCAGCGTCGACAGGGTAAGCAATGAGCAGTTCTTC,CASSVDRVSNEQFF
many,TRBJ1-4,TRBV6-1,NA,TGTGCCAGCAACCCCCGGGCCCCAAGGGGTGAAAAACTGTTTTTT,CASNPRAPRGEKLFF
many,TRBJ2-2,TRBV7-8,NA,TGTGCCAGCAGCCCAGGGGGAGGGGCCTACACCGGGGAGCTGTTTTTT,CASSPGGGAYTGELFF
few,TRBJ1-6,TRBV19,TRBD1,TGTGCCAGTAGTATTCAACAGGGGGATTCTTCACCCCTCCACTTT,CASSIQQGDSSPLHF
many,TRBJ1-6,TRBV7-9,NA,TGTGCCAGCAGCTTTTATAATAGGCCCCTCCACTTT,CASSFYNRPLHF
many,TRBJ2-7,TRBV6-2/TRBV6-3,TRBD1,TGTGCCAGCAGCGAAGTAGCGAGGGGGCCGGCCTACGAGCAGTACTTC,CASSEVARGPAYEQYF
many,TRBJ1-2,TRBV28,NA,TGTGCCAGCAGTTTAGACCCGACAGCGACGGGTGGCTACACCTTC,CASSLDPTATGGYTF
NA,TRBJ1-2,TRBV5-4,NA,TGTGCCAGCAGCTCCAATGACCGCACCCAAGGCTACACCTTC,CASSSNDRTQGYTF
few,TRBJ2-7,TRBV4-1,TRBD2,TGCGCCAGCAGCCAAGATGGGGGTAGCGGGGGCTGGTACGAGCAGTACTTC,CASSQDGGSGGWYEQYF
few,TRBJ1-2,TRBV28,NA,TGTGCCAGCAGTTTCCCGGGGGATTGGGGCTACACCTTC,CASSFPGDWGYTF
NA,TRBJ2-1,TRBV5-4,NA,TGTGCCAGCAGCCTCGGGCGCTACTCCTACAATGAGCAGTTCTTC,CASSLGRYSYNEQFF
NA,TRBJ1-5,TRBV7-6,NA,TGTGCCAGCAGCTTAGTCGGGGATGGGCAGCCCCAGCATTTT,CASSLVGDGQPQHF
many,TRBJ2-7,TRBV20-1,NA,TGCAGTGCTAGAGATTATGCGGACGAGCAGTACTTC,CSARDYADEQYF
NA,TRBJ2-7,TRBV5-1,NA,TGCGCCAGCAGCCTTGAACTCACGCGGGCAGGGGAGCAGTACTTC,CASSLELTRAGEQYF
NA,TRBJ2-1,TRBV7-2,TRBD2,TGTGCCAGCAGCCACAGGACTAGCGGGAGCTCCTACAATGAGCAGTTCTTC,CASSHRTSGSSYNEQFF
few,TRBJ2-5,TRBV19,TRBD2,TGTGCCAGTAGTTCTACTAGCGCCTTAGGGGAGACCCAGTACTTC,CASSSTSALGETQYF
many,TRBJ1-1,TRBV20-1,NA,TGCAGTGCTAGAGAATCGGCCGGACTGAACATGAACACTGAAGCTTTCTTT,CSARESAGLNMNTEAFF
many,TRBJ2-2,TRBV2,TRBD1,TGTGCCAGCAGTGGACAGGGTTACACCGGGGAGCTGTTTTTT,CASSGQGYTGELFF
NA,TRBJ1-3,TRBV5-1,NA,TGCGCCAGCAGCTCCGGGGCCTCTGGAAACACCACATATTTT,CASSSGASGNTTYF
many,TRBJ1-1,TRBV19,NA,TGTGCCAGTAGTCGCCAAGCGGCAGGGAACACTGAAGCTTTCTTT,CASSRQAAGNTEAFF
many,TRBJ2-2,TRBV5-4,TRBD2,TGTGCCAGCAGGGGCGGGGGAAACACCGGGGAGCTGTTTTTT,CASRGGGNTGELFF
NA,TRBJ1-4,TRBV13,TRBD1,TGTGCCAGCAGCTTGGACAGGGCCGAAAAACTGTTTTTT,CASSLDRAEKLFF
NA,TRBJ2-5,TRBV9,TRBD2,TGTGCCAGCAGCGTTGGTAGCGGGGGTCCCCAAGAGACCCAGTACTTC,CASSVGSGGPQETQYF
few,TRBJ2-5,TRBV12-3/TRBV12-4,NA,TGTGCCAGCAGTCAGGGGACTGTAGAGACCCAGTACTTC,CASSQGTVETQYF
many,TRBJ2-1,TRBV27,NA,TGTGCCAGCAGTTTATCTGGGAGCTCCTACAATGAGCAGTTCTTC,CASSLSGSSYNEQFF
many,TRBJ2-5,TRBV12-3/TRBV12-4,NA,TGTGCCAGCAGTTCCCGAAGAGGTACCCAGTACTTC,CASSSRRGTQYF
few,TRBJ2-2,TRBV10-3,TRBD1,TGTGCCATCAGTGTTGGGACAGGATACACCGGGGAGCTGTTTTTT,CAISVGTGYTGELFF
many,TRBJ1-6,TRBV11-3,TRBD1,TGTGCCAGCAGCGCCGGGACAGTAAATTCACCCCTCCACTTT,CASSAGTVNSPLHF
many,TRBJ1-5,TRBV6-1,NA,TGTGCCAGCAACTACCAAGGGGTGAAGGGGCAGCCCCAGCATTTT,CASNYQGVKGQPQHF
many,TRBJ2-5,TRBV3-1,TRBD2,TGTGCCAGCAGCCAGGGACTAGCGGGGGGGGAGACCCAGTACTTC,CASSQGLAGGETQYF
many,TRBJ2-4,TRBV12-3/TRBV12-4,TRBD2,TGTGCCAGCAGCCGAGGGACTAGCGGAAGCAAAAACATTCAGTACTTC,CASSRGTSGSKNIQYF
few,TRBJ2-1,TRBV6-6,NA,TGTGCCAGCAGTTACTCAGTGGGCTACAATGAGCAGTTCTTC,CASSYSVGYNEQFF
few,TRBJ2-2,TRBV14,NA,TGTGCCAGCAGCCCCCGAATCACCGGGGAGCTGTTTTTT,CASSPRITGELFF
NA,TRBJ1-1,TRBV6-5,NA,TGTGCCAGCAGTTACTCCGGAGCTTTCTTT,CASSYSGAFF
NA,TRBJ2-1,TRBV6-1,NA,TGTGCCAGCACTGACGGTCCGCGCAATGAGCAGTTCTTC,CASTDGPRNEQFF
many,TRBJ2-2,TRBV11-2,TRBD1,TGTGCCAGCAGCTCCGGGACAGGGGCCACCGGGGAGCTGTTTTTT,CASSSGTGATGELFF
many,TRBJ1-5,TRBV24-1,TRBD1,TGTGCCACCAGTGATTGGACAGGGGCTCAGCCCCAGCATTTT,CATSDWTGAQPQHF
many,TRBJ2-7,TRBV28,NA,TGTGCCAGCAGTTTAGTGGACACCACCTACGAGCAGTACTTC,CASSLVDTTYEQYF
few,TRBJ2-5,TRBV5-1,TRBD2,TGCGCCAGCAGCTTGGGGACTAGCGGGGGGGCCGGAGAGACCCAGTACTTC,CASSLGTSGGAGETQYF